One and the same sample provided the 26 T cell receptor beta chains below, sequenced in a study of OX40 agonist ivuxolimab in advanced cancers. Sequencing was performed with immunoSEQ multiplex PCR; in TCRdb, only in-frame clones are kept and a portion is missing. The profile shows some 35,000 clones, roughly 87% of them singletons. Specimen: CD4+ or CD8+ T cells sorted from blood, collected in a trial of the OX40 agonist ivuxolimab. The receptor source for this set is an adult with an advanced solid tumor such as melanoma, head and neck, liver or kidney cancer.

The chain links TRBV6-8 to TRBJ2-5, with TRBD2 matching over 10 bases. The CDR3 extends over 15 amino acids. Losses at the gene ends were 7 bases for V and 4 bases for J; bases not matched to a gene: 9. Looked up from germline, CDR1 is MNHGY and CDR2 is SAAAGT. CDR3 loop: CASKQREGGGETQYF. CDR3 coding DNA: TGTGCCAGCAAACAGCGGGAGGGGGGAGGAGAGACCCAGTACTTC.

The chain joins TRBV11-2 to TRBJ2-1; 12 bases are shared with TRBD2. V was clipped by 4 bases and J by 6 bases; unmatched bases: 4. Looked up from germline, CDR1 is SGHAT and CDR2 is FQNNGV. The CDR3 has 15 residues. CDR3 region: CASSSLAGGLNEQFF. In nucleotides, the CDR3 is TGTGCCAGCAGCTCACTAGCGGGAGGCCTCAATGAGCAGTTCTTC.

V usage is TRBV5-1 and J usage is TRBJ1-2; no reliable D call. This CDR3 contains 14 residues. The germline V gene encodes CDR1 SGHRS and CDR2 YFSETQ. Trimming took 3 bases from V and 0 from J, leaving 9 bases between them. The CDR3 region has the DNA TGCGCCAGCAGCTCGGACGGCGCTAACTATGGCTACACCTTC. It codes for CASSSDGANYGYTF.

As DNA, the CDR3 is TGTGCCAGAAGCCTTTGTCAGGGGGCTTACTATGGCTACACCTTC. This sequence encodes CARSLCQGAYYGYTF. The chain links TRBV5-3 to TRBJ1-2; 8 bases are shared with TRBD1. Being an ORF, TRBV5-3 has a function that is uncertain. The CDR3 spans 15 residues. V shed 4 bases and J 3 bases; nucleotides not matched to a gene: 8.

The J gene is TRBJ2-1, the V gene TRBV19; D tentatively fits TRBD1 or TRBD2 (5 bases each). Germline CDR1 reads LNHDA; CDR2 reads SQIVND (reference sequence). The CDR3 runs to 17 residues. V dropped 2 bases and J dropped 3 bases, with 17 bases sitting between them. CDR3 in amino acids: CASSISQGGGYYNEQFF. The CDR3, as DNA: TGTGCCAGTAGTATATCACAAGGTGGGGGATACTACAATGAGCAGTTCTTC.

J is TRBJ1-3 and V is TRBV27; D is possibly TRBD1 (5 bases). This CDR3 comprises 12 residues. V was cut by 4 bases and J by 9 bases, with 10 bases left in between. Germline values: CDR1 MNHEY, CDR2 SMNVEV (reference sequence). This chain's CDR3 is CASSSGGGTIYF. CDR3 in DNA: TGTGCCAGCAGTTCCGGGGGGGGCACCATATATTTT.

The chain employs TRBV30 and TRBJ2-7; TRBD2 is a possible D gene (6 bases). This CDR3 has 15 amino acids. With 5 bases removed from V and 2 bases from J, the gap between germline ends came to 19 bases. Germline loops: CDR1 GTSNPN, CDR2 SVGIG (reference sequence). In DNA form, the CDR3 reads TGTGCCTGGGCCCCTCGGCTAGCGCCTACCTACGAGCAGTACTTC. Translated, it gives CAWAPRLAPTYEQYF.

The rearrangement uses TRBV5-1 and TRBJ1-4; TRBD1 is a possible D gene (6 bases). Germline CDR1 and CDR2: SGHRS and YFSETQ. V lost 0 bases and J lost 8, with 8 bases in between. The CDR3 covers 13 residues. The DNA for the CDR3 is TGCGCCAGCAGCTTGGGCACAGGGGAAAAACTGTTTTTT. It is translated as CASSLGTGEKLFF.

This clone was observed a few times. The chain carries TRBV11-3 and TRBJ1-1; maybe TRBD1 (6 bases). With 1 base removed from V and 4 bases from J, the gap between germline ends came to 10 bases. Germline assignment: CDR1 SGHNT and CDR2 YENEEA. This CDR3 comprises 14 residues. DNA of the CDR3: TGTGCCAGCAGCTTAGCATACAGGGTCACTGAAGCTTTCTTT. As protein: CASSLAYRVTEAFF.

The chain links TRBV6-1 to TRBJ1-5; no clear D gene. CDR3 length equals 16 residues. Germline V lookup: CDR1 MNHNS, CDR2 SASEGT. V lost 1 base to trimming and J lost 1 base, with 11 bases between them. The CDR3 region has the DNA TGTGCCAGCAGTGAAGGTGGGGTGAGGAGCAATCAGCCCCAGCATTTT. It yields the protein CASSEGGVRSNQPQHF.

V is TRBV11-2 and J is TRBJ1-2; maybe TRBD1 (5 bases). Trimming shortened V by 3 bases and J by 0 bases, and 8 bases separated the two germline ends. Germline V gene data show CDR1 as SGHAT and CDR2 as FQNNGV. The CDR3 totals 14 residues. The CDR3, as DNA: TGTGCCAGCAGCTTGGGCAGGGCTAACTATGGCTACACCTTC. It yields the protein CASSLGRANYGYTF.

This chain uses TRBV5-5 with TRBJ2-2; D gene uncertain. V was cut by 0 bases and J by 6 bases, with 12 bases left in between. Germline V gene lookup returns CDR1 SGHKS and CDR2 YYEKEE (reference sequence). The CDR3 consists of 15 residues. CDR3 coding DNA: TGTGCCAGCAGCTTGGGGGCCGGCCTCCCCGGGGAGCTGTTTTTT. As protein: CASSLGAGLPGELFF.

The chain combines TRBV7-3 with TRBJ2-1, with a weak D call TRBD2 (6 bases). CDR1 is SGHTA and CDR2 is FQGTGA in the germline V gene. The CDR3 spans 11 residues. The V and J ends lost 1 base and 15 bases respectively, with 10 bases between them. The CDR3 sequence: CASSLSGRWFF. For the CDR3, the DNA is TGTGCCAGCAGCTTAAGTGGGAGGTGGTTCTTC.

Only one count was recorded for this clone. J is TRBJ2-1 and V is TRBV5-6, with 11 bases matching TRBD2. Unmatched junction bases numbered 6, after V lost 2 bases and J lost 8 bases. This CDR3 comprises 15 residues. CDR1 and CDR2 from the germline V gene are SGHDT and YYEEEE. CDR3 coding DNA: TGTGCCAGCAGCTTTCGACTAGCGGGATTCTATGAGCAGTTCTTC. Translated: CASSFRLAGFYEQFF.

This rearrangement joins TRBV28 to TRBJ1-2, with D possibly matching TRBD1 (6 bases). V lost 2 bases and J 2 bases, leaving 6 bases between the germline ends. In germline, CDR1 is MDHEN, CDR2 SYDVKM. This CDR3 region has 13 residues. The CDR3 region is CASSLGQNYGYTF. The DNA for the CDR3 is TGTGCCAGCAGTTTAGGACAGAACTATGGCTACACCTTC.

The CDR3 loop is CAWSVTGVSSGANVLTF. As DNA, the CDR3 is TGTGCCTGGAGTGTCACAGGGGTTAGCTCTGGGGCCAACGTCCTGACTTTC. The chain uses TRBV30 and TRBJ2-6; 7 nucleotides line up with TRBD1. The CDR3 spans 17 residues. Germline CDR1 reads GTSNPN; CDR2 reads SVGIG (reference sequence). Trimming took 0 bases from V and 0 from J; bases not matched to a gene: 5.

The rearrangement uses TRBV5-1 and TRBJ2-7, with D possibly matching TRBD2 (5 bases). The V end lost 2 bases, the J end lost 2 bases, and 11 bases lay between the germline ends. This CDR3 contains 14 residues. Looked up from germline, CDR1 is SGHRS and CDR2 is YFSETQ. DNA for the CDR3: TGCGCCAGCAGCTTCTCTAGCAGTGCCTACGAGCAGTACTTC. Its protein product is CASSFSSSAYEQYF.

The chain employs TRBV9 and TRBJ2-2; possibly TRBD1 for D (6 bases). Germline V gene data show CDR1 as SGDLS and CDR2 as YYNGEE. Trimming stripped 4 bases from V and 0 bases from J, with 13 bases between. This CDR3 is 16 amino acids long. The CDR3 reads CASSRPGQANTGELFF. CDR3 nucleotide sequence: TGTGCCAGCAGCCGACCGGGACAAGCGAACACCGGGGAGCTGTTTTTT.

This chain's CDR3 is CASSQEWSTDTQYF. The CDR3 coding sequence is TGTGCCAGCAGCCAAGAATGGAGCACAGATACGCAGTATTTT. The J gene is TRBJ2-3, the V gene TRBV4-2; D unclear. Looked up from germline, CDR1 is LGHNA and CDR2 is YNFKEQ. This CDR3 contains 14 residues. Trimming stripped 0 bases from V and 0 bases from J, with 4 bases between.

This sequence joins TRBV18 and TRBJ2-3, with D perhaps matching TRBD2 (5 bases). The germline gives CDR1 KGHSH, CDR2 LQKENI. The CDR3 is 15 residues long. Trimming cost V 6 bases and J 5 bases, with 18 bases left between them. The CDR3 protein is CASSLTGVWEDTQYF. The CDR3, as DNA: TGTGCCAGCTCGCTTACCGGGGTCTGGGAAGATACGCAGTATTTT.

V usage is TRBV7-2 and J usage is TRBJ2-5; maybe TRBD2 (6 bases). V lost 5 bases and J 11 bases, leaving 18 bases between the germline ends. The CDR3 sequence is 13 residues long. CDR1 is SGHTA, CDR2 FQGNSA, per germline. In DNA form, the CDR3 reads TGTGCCAGCAGCGGGGGGATCCGACTAGAGCAGTACTTC. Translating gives CASSGGIRLEQYF.

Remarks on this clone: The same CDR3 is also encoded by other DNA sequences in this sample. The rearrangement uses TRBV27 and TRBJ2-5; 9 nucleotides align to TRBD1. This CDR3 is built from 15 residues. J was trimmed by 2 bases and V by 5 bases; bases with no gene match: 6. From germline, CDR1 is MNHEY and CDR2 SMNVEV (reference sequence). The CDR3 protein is CASSPMTGGQETQYF. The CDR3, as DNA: TGTGCCAGCAGTCCGATGACAGGGGGGCAAGAGACCCAGTACTTC.

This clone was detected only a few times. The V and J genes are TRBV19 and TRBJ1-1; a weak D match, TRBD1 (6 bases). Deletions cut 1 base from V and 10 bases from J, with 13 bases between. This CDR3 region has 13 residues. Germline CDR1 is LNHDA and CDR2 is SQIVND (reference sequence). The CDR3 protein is CASSIGTVPRAFF. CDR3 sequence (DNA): TGTGCCAGTAGTATAGGGACAGTCCCCCGAGCTTTCTTT.

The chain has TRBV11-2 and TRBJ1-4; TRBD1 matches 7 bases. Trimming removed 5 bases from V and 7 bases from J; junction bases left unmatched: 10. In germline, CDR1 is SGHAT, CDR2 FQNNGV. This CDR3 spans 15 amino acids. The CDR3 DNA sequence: TGTGCCAGCAGCCGAGTTCCCCACAGGGGTGAAAAACTGTTTTTT. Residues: CASSRVPHRGEKLFF.

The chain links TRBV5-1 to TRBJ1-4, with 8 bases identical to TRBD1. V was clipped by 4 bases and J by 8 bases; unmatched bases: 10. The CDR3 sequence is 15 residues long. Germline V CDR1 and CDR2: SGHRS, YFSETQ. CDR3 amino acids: CASSTIQGVNEKLFF. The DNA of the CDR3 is TGCGCCAGCAGCACAATACAGGGGGTCAACGAAAAACTGTTTTTT. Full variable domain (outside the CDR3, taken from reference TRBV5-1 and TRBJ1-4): KAGVTQTPRYLIKTRGQQVTLSCSPISGHRSVSWYQQTPGQGLQFLFEYFSETQRNKGNFPGRFSGRQFSNSRSEMNVSTLELGDSALYLCASSTIQGVNEKLFFGSGTQLSVL.

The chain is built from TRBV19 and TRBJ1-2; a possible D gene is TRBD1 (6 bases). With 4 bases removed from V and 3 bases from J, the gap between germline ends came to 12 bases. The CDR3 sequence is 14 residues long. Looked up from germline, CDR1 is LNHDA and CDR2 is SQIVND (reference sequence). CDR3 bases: TGTGCCAGTAGTACCGGGGGCGCATACTATGGCTACACCTTC. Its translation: CASSTGGAYYGYTF.